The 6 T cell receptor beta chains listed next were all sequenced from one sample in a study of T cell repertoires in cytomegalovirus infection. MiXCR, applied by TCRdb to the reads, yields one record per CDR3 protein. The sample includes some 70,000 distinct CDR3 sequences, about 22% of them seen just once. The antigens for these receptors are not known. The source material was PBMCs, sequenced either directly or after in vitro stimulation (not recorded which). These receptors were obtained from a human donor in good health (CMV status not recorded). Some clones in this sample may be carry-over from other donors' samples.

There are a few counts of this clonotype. The CDR3 DNA sequence: TGTGCCAGTAGTACACTGGGACAGGGAGGAAATCAGCCCCAGCATTTT. The encoded protein is CASSTLGQGGNQPQHF. The V call is TRBV19, the J call TRBJ1-5; 9 nucleotides match TRBD1. Germline V gives CDR1 LNHDA, CDR2 SQIVND (reference sequence). Losses at the gene ends were 4 bases for V and 4 bases for J; bases not matched to a gene: 8. The CDR3 length is 16 residues.

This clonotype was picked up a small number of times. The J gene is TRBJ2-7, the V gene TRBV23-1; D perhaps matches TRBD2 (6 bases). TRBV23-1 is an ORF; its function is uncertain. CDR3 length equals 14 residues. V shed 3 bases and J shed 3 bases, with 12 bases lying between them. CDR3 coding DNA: TGCGCCAGCAGTCACTCGGGACTTAGCTACGAGCAGTACTTC. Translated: CASSHSGLSYEQYF.

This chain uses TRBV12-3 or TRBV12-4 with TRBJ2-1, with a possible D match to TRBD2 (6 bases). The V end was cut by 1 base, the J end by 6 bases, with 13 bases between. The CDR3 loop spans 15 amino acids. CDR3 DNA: TGTGCCAGCAGTTTAGGCGGTCGGAGGGGCAATGAGCAGTTCTTC. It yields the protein CASSLGGRRGNEQFF.

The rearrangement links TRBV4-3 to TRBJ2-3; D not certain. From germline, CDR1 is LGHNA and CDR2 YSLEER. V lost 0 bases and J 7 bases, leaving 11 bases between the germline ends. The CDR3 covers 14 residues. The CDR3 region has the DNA TGCGCCAGCAGCCAAGATAGCCTAGTCAATACGCAGTATTTT. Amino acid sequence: CASSQDSLVNTQYF.

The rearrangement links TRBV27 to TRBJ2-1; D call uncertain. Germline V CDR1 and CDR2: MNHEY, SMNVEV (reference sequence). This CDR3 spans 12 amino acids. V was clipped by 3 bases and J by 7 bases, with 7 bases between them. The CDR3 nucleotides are TGTGCCAGCAGTTTTCCCGGTAATGAGCAGTTCTTC. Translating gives CASSFPGNEQFF.

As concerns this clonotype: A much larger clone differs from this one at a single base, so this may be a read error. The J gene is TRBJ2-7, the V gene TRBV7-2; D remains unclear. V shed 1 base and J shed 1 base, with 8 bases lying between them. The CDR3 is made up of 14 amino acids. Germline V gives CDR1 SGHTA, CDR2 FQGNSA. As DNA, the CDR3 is TGTGCCAGCAGCTTAGGATGGAATTCCTACGAGCAGTACGTC. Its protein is CASSLGWNSYEQYV.